A single sample is the source of the 13 T cell receptor beta chains below, sequenced in a study of blood T cells in healthy people across ages. Together with a sample-barcoded 5' primer, a J-beta primer mix was included in a second PCR lasting about 7 to 11 cycles. Each CDR3 protein gets one entry after TCRdb re-called the 5' RACE reads with MiXCR. The sample has around 1,000,000 distinct CDR3 sequences; around 25% are singletons. The sample was also linked to a second study, of T cells of mothers and their children.

Sequenced input: blood. The receptors derive from a girl aged 2-10 years in good health.

The sample holds a few counts of this clonotype. The rearrangement links TRBV29-1 to TRBJ1-2; D is unresolved. The germline V gene has CDR1 SQVTM and CDR2 ANQGSEA. Trimming shortened V by 6 bases and J by 5 bases, and 10 bases separated the two germline ends. The CDR3 has 11 amino acids. The CDR3 here is CSVQDLYGYTF. Here the CDR3 DNA reads TGCAGCGTCCAAGACCTTTATGGCTACACCTTC.

This sequence joins TRBV20-1 and TRBJ2-4, with 7 bases identical to TRBD1. CDR1 is DFQATT, CDR2 SNEGSKA, per germline (reference sequence). The CDR3 extends over 16 amino acids. Trimming removed 5 bases from V and 2 bases from J; junction bases left unmatched: 12. The chain's CDR3 is CSAALQAGGPKNIQYF. CDR3 nucleotides: TGCAGTGCTGCCCTACAAGCAGGGGGACCCAAAAACATTCAGTACTTC.

The chain joins TRBV5-6 to TRBJ2-1, with 7 bases fitting TRBD2. Losses at the gene ends were 3 bases for V and 4 bases for J; bases not matched to a gene: 7. The CDR3 length is 15 residues. Looked up from germline, CDR1 is SGHDT and CDR2 is YYEEEE. CDR3 sequence: CASSSRGSGYNEQFF. The CDR3 DNA reads as TGTGCCAGCAGCTCCCGGGGTAGCGGGTACAATGAGCAGTTCTTC.

The chain uses TRBV5-1 and TRBJ2-2; D perhaps matches TRBD1 (5 bases). Germline-derived CDR1 and CDR2 are SGHRS and YFSETQ. Between the trimmed V and J ends, which lost 2 bases and 2 bases, there was a span of 13 bases. This CDR3 spans 16 amino acids. The DNA of the CDR3 is TGCGCCAGCAGCTTCGACAGCTCGATTAACACCGGGGAGCTGTTTTTT. Encoded protein: CASSFDSSINTGELFF.

The genes are TRBV6-1 and TRBJ2-5; 10 bases map to TRBD2. The J call may be wrong; the DNA end is better matched by TRBJ2-7. CDR1 is MNHNS, CDR2 SASEGT, per germline. This CDR3 is built from 18 residues. CDR3: CASGPWTSGHERTYEQYF. The CDR3 DNA follows: TGTGCCAGCGGACCGTGGACTAGCGGTCATGAGCGGACCTACGAGCAGTACTTC.

The V call is TRBV29-1, the J call TRBJ1-2; no clear D. The length of the CDR3 is 15 residues. Germline V lookup: CDR1 SQVTM, CDR2 ANQGSEA. V lost 4 bases and J 4 bases, leaving 19 bases between the germline ends. The CDR3 is CSVGSDPVGGYGYTF. CDR3 DNA: TGCAGCGTTGGTTCGGATCCGGTGGGTGGCTATGGCTACACCTTC.

CDR3 amino acids: CASSWDRGPFLNYGYTF. The CDR3 DNA follows: TGTGCCAGCAGCTGGGACAGGGGGCCCTTCCTGAACTATGGCTACACCTTC. The gene calls are TRBV7-9 and TRBJ1-2, with 12 nucleotides matching TRBD1. V dropped 4 bases and J dropped 2; count of bases not matched to a gene: 8. This CDR3 spans 17 amino acids. Germline V gene data show CDR1 as SEHNR and CDR2 as FQNEAQ (reference sequence). The full variable domain, rest sourced from reference TRBV7-9 and TRBJ1-2, is DTGVSQNPRHKITKRGQNVTFRCDPISEHNRLYWYRQTLGQGPEFLTYFQNEAQLEKSRLLSDRFSAERPKGSFSTLEIQRTEQGDSAMYLCASSWDRGPFLNYGYTFGSGTRLTVV.

This clonotype was counted at least ten times. This chain uses TRBV29-1 with TRBJ2-6; no clear D. V was shortened by 2 bases and J by 3 bases, with 5 bases between the two germline ends. CDR1 and CDR2 from the germline V gene are SQVTM and ANQGSEA. CDR3 size: 13 residues. CDR3 coding DNA: TGCAGCGTTGAAACTCGTGGGGCCAACGTCCTGACTTTC. Amino acids: CSVETRGANVLTF.

This clonotype has a handful of counts. V is TRBV29-1 and J is TRBJ2-1, with a weak D call TRBD2 (5 bases). The end of the DNA aligns better with TRBJ2-5, so the J call may be wrong. Germline V gives CDR1 SQVTM, CDR2 ANQGSEA. CDR3 length: 19 residues. Here the CDR3 DNA reads TGCAGCGTTGAACCTTCTGGGAGTTACGTGACAACATTGCAAGAGACCCAGTACTTC. This translates into CSVEPSGSYVTTLQETQYF.

This clonotype has more than one count but fewer than ten. The chain links TRBV7-9 to TRBJ1-1; D gene unclear. The CDR3 extends over 15 amino acids. Germline CDR1 is SEHNR and CDR2 is FQNEAQ (reference sequence). V was cut by 5 bases and J by 1 base, with 14 bases left in between. The CDR3 protein is CASSVRSDPNTEAFF. The DNA for the CDR3 is TGTGCCAGCAGCGTCAGGTCGGATCCGAACACTGAAGCTTTCTTT. The variable domain in full, completed from reference TRBV7-9 and TRBJ1-1, reads DTGVSQNPRHKITKRGQNVTFRCDPISEHNRLYWYRQTLGQGPEFLTYFQNEAQLEKSRLLSDRFSAERPKGSFSTLEIQRTEQGDSAMYLCASSVRSDPNTEAFFGQGTRLTVV.

The chain is built from TRBV29-1 and TRBJ2-7, with 7 bases that match TRBD2. The end of the DNA is better explained by TRBJ2-1, so the J call may be wrong. Germline CDR1 SQVTM, CDR2 ANQGSEA. The CDR3 length is 14 residues. The CDR3 here is CSVEEGREGYEQFF. As DNA, the CDR3 is TGCAGCGTTGAAGAGGGCAGGGAGGGGTATGAGCAGTTCTTC.

This chain uses TRBV4-1 with TRBJ1-1; the D gene is possibly TRBD1 (5 bases). The CDR3 is 14 residues long. Germline values: CDR1 MGHRA, CDR2 YSYEKL. V was clipped by 0 bases and J by 11 bases, with 16 bases between them. CDR3 sequence (DNA): TGCGCCAGCAGCCAAGATGGGGTGTGGGAGGGGGCTTTCTTT. This encodes CASSQDGVWEGAFF.

The chain combines TRBV6-5 with TRBJ2-5; TRBD1 might be the D (6 bases). This CDR3 spans 13 amino acids. Trimming pared 9 bases from V and 4 bases from J, leaving 15 bases between. Germline assignment: CDR1 MNHEY and CDR2 SVGAGI. In DNA, the CDR3 is TGTGCCAGTACCCCGGGACACCTAGAGACCCAGTACTTC. The encoded protein is CASTPGHLETQYF.